This TCR beta chain is from a study of T cell responses to AZD1222 COVID-19 vaccine. Germline V gene data show CDR1 as SNHLY and CDR2 as FYNNEI. Trimming cost V 7 bases and J 5 bases, with 15 bases left between them. The CDR3 has 14 residues. Sequencing used immunoSEQ multiplex PCR; TCRdb keeps in-frame clones, though not all of them. The data contain approximately 210,000 clones, approximately 91% of them singletons. The genes are TRBV2 and TRBJ2-1; tentative D call: TRBD2 (5 bases). The input for sequencing was peripheral blood, taken 28 days after the second AZD1222 dose. This clonotype was sampled from an adult who received the AZD1222 COVID-19 vaccine. CDR3 nucleotides: TGTGCCAGCACCGAGTGGCCTAGCCACAATGAGCAGTTCTTC. Translated: CASTEWPSHNEQFF.